This record concerns one T cell receptor (beta chain) sequence. This specimen belongs to a study of T cell responses to AZD1222 COVID-19 vaccine. With V trimmed by 5 bases and J by 0 bases, 7 bases remained unmatched. Germline V lookup: CDR1 MDHEN, CDR2 SYDVKM. This CDR3 is 15 amino acids long. Researchers grouped second doses given at about 4 or about 12 weeks into one pool. Some clones are missing from TCRdb's copy, which holds only in-frame ones; the method was immunoSEQ multiplex PCR. The table lists approximately 120,000 clones, 75% to 90% of them singletons. V and J are TRBV28 and TRBJ2-7, with 7 bases matching TRBD1. The clonotype comes from an adult who received the AZD1222 COVID-19 vaccine. The sequences come from peripheral blood, collected 28 days after the second AZD1222 dose. The CDR3 loop is CASSPGTASSYEQYF. DNA for the CDR3: TGTGCCAGCAGTCCCGGGACAGCGAGCTCCTACGAGCAGTACTTC.